This TCR beta chain was sequenced for a study of blood T cell repertoires in COVID-19. Turning to the study itself: Spain, Italy and the United States supplied samples that represented acute and convalescent COVID-19. PBMCs, B-cell-depleted T cells, or T cells were the source of the cDNA or gDNA that made up the material.

Looked up from germline, CDR1 is SGHNT and CDR2 is YYREEE (reference sequence). The CDR3 runs 18 residues. The junction had 6 bases not matched to a gene; V was cut back by 0 bases and J by 1 base. Authors' methods: From reference gene primer amplification, estimates of nucleated cell counts were derived. TCRdb keeps only in-frame clones here, not all; method: immunoSEQ multiplex PCR. V and J calls plus clone size are reproduced from that table; the DNA served to infer D and trimming. The sample lists about 40,000 clones; around nine tenths were seen once. Sequenced: peripheral blood. The chain recombines TRBV5-4 with TRBJ2-7, with 14 bases lining up with TRBD2. The receptor's source is a man aged 60 to 69 with active COVID-19. The CDR3 protein is CASSLGGLAGVRSYEQYF. The CDR3 nucleotides are TGTGCCAGCAGCTTGGGGGGACTAGCGGGAGTTCGGTCCTACGAGCAGTACTTC.